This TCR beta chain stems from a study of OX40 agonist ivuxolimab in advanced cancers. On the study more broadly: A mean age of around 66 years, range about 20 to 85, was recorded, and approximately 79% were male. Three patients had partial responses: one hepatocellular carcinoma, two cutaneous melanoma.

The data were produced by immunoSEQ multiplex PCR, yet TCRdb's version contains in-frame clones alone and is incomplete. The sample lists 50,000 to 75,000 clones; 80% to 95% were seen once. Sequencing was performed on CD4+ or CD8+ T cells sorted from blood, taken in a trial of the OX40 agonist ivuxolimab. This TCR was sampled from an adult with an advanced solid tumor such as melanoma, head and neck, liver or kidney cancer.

The CDR3 reads CASSLAGTRRGETQYF. The CDR3 coding sequence is TGTGCCAGCAGCTTAGCCGGGACCCGACGGGGGGAGACCCAGTACTTC. V is TRBV7-2 and J is TRBJ2-5, with D perhaps TRBD2 (6 bases). This CDR3 has 16 residues. Trimming cost V 0 bases and J 5 bases, with 16 bases left between them. Looked up from germline, CDR1 is SGHTA and CDR2 is FQGNSA.